Following are 2 T cell receptor beta chains from one sample sequenced in a study of shared clonotypes between healthy human individuals. Clones were sequenced by immunoSEQ multiplex PCR, and TCRdb holds only the in-frame ones, with some missing. Among some 2 million clones, about 95% were seen once, and the ten largest hold 1.2%. Naive CD8 populations comprised CD45RO-negative cells positively selected for CCR7, excluding terminally differentiated effector memory CD45RA+ cells. Material for sequencing was naive CD8+ T cells sorted from blood. These receptors originate from a man between 18 and 29 years old in good health.

The J gene is TRBJ2-3, the V gene TRBV4-1; D may be TRBD1 (5 bases). Germline assignment: CDR1 MGHRA and CDR2 YSYEKL. The CDR3 runs 14 residues. V lost 0 bases and J lost 2, with 6 bases in between. CDR3 sequence: CASSQEDNTDTQYF. The CDR3 region has the DNA TGCGCCAGCAGCCAAGAGGACAACACAGATACGCAGTATTTT.

The V and J genes are TRBV5-6 and TRBJ2-1; possible D gene TRBD1, 5 bases. Trimming took 3 bases from V and 6 from J, leaving 22 bases between them. The CDR3 length is 17 residues. The germline V gene encodes CDR1 SGHDT and CDR2 YYEEEE. The CDR3 nucleotides are TGTGCCAGCAGCTCGGCCCCCTATTTGCAGGGCTCCAATGAGCAGTTCTTC. Translated: CASSSAPYLQGSNEQFF. Combining the CDR3 with reference TRBV5-6 and TRBJ2-1 gives the whole variable domain DAGVTQSPTHLIKTRGQQVTLRCSPKSGHDTVSWYQQALGQGPQFIFQYYEEEERQRGNFPDRFSGHQFPNYSSELNVNALLLGDSALYLCASSSAPYLQGSNEQFFGPGTRLTVL.